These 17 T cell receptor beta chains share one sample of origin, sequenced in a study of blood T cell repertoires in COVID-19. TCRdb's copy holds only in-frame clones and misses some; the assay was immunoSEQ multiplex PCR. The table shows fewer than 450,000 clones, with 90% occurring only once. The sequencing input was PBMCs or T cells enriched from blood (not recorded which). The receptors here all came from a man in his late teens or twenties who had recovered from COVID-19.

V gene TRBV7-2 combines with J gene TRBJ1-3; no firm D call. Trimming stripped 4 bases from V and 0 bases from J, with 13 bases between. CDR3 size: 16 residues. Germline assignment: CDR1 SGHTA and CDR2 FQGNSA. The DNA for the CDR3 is TGTGCCAGCAGCTCTCACAGCCCCTCCTCTGGAAACACCATATATTTT. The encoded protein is CASSSHSPSSGNTIYF.

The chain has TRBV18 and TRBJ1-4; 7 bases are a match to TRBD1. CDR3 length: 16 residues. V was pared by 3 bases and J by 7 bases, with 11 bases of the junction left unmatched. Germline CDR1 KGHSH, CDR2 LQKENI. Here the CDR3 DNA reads TGTGCCAGCTCACCTCCGCCTAGCGGGACAGCTGAAAAACTGTTTTTT. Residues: CASSPPPSGTAEKLFF.

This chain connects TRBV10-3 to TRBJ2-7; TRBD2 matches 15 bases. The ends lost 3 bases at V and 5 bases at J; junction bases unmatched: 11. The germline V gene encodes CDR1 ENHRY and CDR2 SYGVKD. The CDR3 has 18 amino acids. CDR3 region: CAISDFFRTSGGAHEQYF. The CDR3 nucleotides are TGTGCCATCAGTGATTTTTTTAGGACTAGCGGGGGGGCCCACGAGCAGTACTTC.

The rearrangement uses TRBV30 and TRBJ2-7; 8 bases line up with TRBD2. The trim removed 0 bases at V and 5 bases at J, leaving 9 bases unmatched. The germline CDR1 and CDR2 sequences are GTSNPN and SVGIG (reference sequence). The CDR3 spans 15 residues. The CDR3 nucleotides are TGTGCCTGGAGTGTAGGTGCTAGCGGGTACGACGAGCAGTACTTC. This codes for CAWSVGASGYDEQYF.

This CDR3 reads CASRPGRAYSNQPQHF. CDR3 DNA sequence: TGTGCCAGCAGACCCGGTCGTGCTTATAGCAATCAGCCCCAGCATTTT. The chain is built from TRBV27 and TRBJ1-5; D gene unclear. The CDR3 is made up of 16 amino acids. The V and J ends lost 6 bases and 0 bases respectively, with 15 bases between them. Germline assignment: CDR1 MNHEY and CDR2 SMNVEV (reference sequence).

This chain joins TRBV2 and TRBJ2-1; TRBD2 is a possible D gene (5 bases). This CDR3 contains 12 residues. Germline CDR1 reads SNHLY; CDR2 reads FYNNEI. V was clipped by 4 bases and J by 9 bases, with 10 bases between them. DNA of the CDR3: TGTGCCAGCAGTGTACGCGCGGGTGAGCAGTTCTTC. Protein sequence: CASSVRAGEQFF.

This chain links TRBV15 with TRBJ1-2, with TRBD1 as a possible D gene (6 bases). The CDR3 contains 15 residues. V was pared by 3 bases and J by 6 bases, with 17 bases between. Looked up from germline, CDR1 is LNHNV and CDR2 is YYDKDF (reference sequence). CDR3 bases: TGTGCCACCAGCAGTCTTGACACAGGGCAGGATGGCTACACCTTC. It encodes CATSSLDTGQDGYTF.

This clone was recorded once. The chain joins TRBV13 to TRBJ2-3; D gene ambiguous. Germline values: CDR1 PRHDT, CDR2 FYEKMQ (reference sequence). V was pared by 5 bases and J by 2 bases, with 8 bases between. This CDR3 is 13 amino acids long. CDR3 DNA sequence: TGTGCCAGCAGCCGACACCTCACAGATACGCAGTATTTT. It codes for CASSRHLTDTQYF.

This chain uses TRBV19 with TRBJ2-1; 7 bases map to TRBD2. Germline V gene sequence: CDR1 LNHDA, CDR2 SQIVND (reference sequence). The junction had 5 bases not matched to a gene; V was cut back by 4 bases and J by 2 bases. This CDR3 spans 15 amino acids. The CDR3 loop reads CASSKESGTYNEQFF. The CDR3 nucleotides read TGTGCCAGTAGTAAAGAAAGCGGGACCTACAATGAGCAGTTCTTC.

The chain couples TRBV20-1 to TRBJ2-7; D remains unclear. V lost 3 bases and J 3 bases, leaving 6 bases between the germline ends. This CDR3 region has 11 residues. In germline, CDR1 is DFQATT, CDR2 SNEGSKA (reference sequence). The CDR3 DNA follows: TGCAGTGCTAGCCAGGACTACGAGCAGTACTTC. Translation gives CSASQDYEQYF.

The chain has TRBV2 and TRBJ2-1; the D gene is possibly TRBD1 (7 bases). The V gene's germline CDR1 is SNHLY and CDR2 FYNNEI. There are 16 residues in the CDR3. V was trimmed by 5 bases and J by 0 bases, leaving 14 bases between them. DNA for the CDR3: TGTGCCAGCAGTCCCAGGGGGGCCAGCTCCTACAATGAGCAGTTCTTC. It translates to CASSPRGASSYNEQFF.

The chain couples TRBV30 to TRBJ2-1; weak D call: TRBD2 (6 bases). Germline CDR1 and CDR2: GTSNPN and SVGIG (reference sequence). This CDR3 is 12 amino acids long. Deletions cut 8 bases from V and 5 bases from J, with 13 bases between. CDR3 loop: CAQRRDDNEQFF. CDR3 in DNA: TGTGCCCAAAGGCGGGACGACAATGAGCAGTTCTTC.

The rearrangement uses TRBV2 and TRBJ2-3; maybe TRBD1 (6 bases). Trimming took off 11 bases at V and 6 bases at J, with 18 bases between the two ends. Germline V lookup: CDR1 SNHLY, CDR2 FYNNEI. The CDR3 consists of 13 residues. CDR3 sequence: CASRDRTGDTQYF. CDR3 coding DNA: TGTGCCTCCCGAGACAGGACGGGTGATACGCAGTATTTT.

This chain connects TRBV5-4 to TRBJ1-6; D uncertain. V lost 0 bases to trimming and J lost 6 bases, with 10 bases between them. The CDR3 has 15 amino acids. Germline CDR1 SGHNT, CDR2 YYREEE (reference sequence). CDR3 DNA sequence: TGTGCCAGCAGCTTGGCCGGGGTGGGTAATTCACCCCTCCACTTT. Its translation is CASSLAGVGNSPLHF.

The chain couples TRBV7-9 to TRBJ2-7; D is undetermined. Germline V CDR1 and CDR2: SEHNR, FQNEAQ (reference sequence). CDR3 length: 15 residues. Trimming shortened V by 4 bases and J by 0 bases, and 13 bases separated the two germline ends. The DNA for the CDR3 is TGTGCCAGCAGCTCCTACCCACAGAGCTCCTACGAGCAGTACTTC. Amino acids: CASSSYPQSSYEQYF. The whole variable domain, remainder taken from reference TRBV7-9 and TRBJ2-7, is DTGVSQNPRHKITKRGQNVTFRCDPISEHNRLYWYRQTLGQGPEFLTYFQNEAQLEKSRLLSDRFSAERPKGSFSTLEIQRTEQGDSAMYLCASSSYPQSSYEQYFGPGTRLTVT.

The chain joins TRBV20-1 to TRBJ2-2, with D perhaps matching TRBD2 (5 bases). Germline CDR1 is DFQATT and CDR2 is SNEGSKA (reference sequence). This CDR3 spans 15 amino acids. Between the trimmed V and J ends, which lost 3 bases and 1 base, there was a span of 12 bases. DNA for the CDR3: TGCAGTGCTAGTCCGGGTAGCGTGAACACCGGGGAGCTGTTTTTT. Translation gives CSASPGSVNTGELFF.

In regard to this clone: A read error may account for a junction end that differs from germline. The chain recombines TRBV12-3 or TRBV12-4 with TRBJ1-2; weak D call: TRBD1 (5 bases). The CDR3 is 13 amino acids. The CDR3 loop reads CASRLGPEGGYTF. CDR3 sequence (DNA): TGTGCCAGCAGGTTAGGCCCGGAGGGGGGCTACACCTTC.